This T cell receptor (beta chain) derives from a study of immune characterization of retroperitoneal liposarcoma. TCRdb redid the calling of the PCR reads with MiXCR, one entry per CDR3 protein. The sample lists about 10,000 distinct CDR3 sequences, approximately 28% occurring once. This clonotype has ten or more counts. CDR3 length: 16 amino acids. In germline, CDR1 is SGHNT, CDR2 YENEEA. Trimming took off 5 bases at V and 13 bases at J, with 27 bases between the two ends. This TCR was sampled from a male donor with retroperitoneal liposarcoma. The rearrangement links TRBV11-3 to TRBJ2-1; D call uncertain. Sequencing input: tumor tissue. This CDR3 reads CASSARPLMGKETQFF. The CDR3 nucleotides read TGTGCCAGCAGCGCCCGGCCGCTTATGGGGAAAGAGACCCAGTTCTTC.